The 21 T cell receptor beta chains given below trace back to one sample, sequenced in a study of cytomegalovirus exposure and HLA in healthy donors. TCRdb's copy holds only in-frame clones and misses some; the assay was immunoSEQ multiplex PCR. Among about 110,000 clones listed, about 87% were seen once. The sample consisted of PBMCs. These receptors came from a woman aged 18-35 years in good health and CMV-seropositive.

The genes are TRBV7-2 and TRBJ2-7, with unresolved D. The CDR3 is made up of 15 amino acids. V lost 4 bases, J lost 3 bases, and 16 bases lay in between. Germline CDR1 reads SGHTA; CDR2 reads FQGNSA. The chain's CDR3 is CASSSAGRGDYEQYF. DNA for the CDR3: TGTGCCAGCAGCTCTGCTGGGCGTGGCGACTACGAGCAGTACTTC.

The chain couples TRBV28 to TRBJ2-5, with 15 nucleotides matching TRBD2. Germline CDR1 is MDHEN and CDR2 is SYDVKM. With 5 bases clipped from V and 5 bases from J, the junction kept 6 bases outside the gene matches. CDR3 length: 16 amino acids. Here the CDR3 reads CASSGLAGGKRETQYF. The CDR3 DNA is TGTGCCAGCAGTGGACTAGCGGGGGGGAAACGGGAGACCCAGTACTTC.

The J gene is TRBJ1-5, the V gene TRBV13; 10 bases align to TRBD1. The CDR3 has 16 amino acids. The junction had 4 bases not matched to a gene; V was cut back by 5 bases and J by 0 bases. Per the germline V gene, CDR1 is PRHDT and CDR2 is FYEKMQ (reference sequence). CDR3 coding DNA: TGTGCCAGCAGCCCCGGGACAGGGGATAGCAATCAGCCCCAGCATTTT. Protein: CASSPGTGDSNQPQHF.

The rearrangement uses TRBV9 and TRBJ1-1; 9 nucleotides align to TRBD1. Germline CDR1 reads SGDLS; CDR2 reads YYNGEE. V was pared by 2 bases and J by 6 bases, with 5 bases of the junction left unmatched. This CDR3 is 14 amino acids long. In DNA form, the CDR3 reads TGTGCCAGCAGCGTCCGACAGGGGGGGGCTGAAGCTTTCTTT. Translating gives CASSVRQGGAEAFF. Variable domain in full (rest from reference TRBV9 and TRBJ1-1): DSGVTQTPKHLITATGQRVTLRCSPRSGDLSVYWYQQSLDQGLQFLIQYYNGEERAKGNILERFSAQQFPDLHSELNLSSLELGDSALYFCASSVRQGGAEAFFGQGTRLTVV.

The chain is built from TRBV10-3 and TRBJ2-2, with D perhaps TRBD1 (5 bases). The CDR3 length is 15 residues. V lost 8 bases, J lost 4 bases, and 17 bases lay in between. Germline CDR1 and CDR2: ENHRY and SYGVKD. In DNA, the CDR3 is TGTGCCATCCAGAGGTCAGGGTCGGGCACCGGGGAGCTGTTTTTT. It yields the protein CAIQRSGSGTGELFF.

The rearrangement joins TRBV9 to TRBJ1-2, with TRBD1 identical over 7 bases. CDR3 length: 16 amino acids. CDR1 is SGDLS, CDR2 YYNGEE, per germline. J gave up 0 bases and V 3 bases, and 8 bases lay outside the gene matches. The CDR3 is CASSGQGQPPNYGYTF. CDR3 in DNA: TGTGCCAGCAGCGGGCAGGGACAGCCGCCTAACTATGGCTACACCTTC.

The rearrangement links TRBV5-6 to TRBJ1-4; 7 bases fit TRBD1. The CDR3 extends over 12 amino acids. The germline V gene has CDR1 SGHDT and CDR2 YYEEEE. V shed 4 bases, J shed 11 bases, and the junction held 5 bases outside the gene matches. CDR3 loop: CASSGDSLKLFF. CDR3 nucleotides: TGTGCCAGCAGCGGGGACAGCTTGAAACTGTTTTTT.

The chain couples TRBV18 to TRBJ1-5, with 8 positions matching TRBD1. The CDR3 covers 15 residues. The germline V gene encodes CDR1 KGHSH and CDR2 LQKENI. Losses at the gene ends were 5 bases for V and 1 base for J; bases not matched to a gene: 4. CDR3 loop: CASSTDRASNQPQHF. The CDR3 coding sequence is TGTGCCAGCTCAACGGACAGGGCGAGCAATCAGCCCCAGCATTTT.

The gene calls are TRBV6-6 and TRBJ2-3; 7 positions agree with TRBD1. V was clipped by 0 bases and J by 0 bases; unmatched bases: 3. Per the germline V gene, CDR1 is MNHNY and CDR2 is SVGAGI (reference sequence). This CDR3 region has 16 residues. This chain's CDR3 is CASSYSGTASTDTQYF. In DNA form, the CDR3 reads TGTGCCAGCAGTTACTCCGGGACAGCAAGCACAGATACGCAGTATTTT.

This chain connects TRBV6-5 to TRBJ2-7; 8 bases match TRBD2. CDR1 and CDR2 (germline): MNHEY, SVGAGI. Unmatched junction bases numbered 4, after V lost 6 bases and J lost 3 bases. The CDR3 extends over 13 amino acids. CDR3 nucleotides: TGTGCCAGCAGCCCGGGAGGGGTCTACGAGCAGTACGTC. This translates into CASSPGGVYEQYV.

The chain couples TRBV18 to TRBJ1-4; tentatively, D is TRBD1 (5 bases). The CDR3 covers 16 residues. Germline values: CDR1 KGHSH, CDR2 LQKENI. V gave up 3 bases and J gave up 3 bases, with 14 bases separating them. The chain's CDR3 is CASSPYSGMPNEKLFF. The CDR3 DNA follows: TGTGCCAGCTCACCCTATTCAGGGATGCCTAATGAAAAACTGTTTTTT.

The J gene is TRBJ1-1, the V gene TRBV4-3, with D tentatively TRBD1 (6 bases). Germline values: CDR1 LGHNA, CDR2 YSLEER. The CDR3 sequence is 13 residues long. Deletions cut 3 bases from V and 1 base from J, with 6 bases between. In DNA, the CDR3 is TGCGCCAGCAGCCAGACAGGGAACACTGAAGCTTTCTTT. This encodes CASSQTGNTEAFF.

The chain couples TRBV18 to TRBJ1-4; D possibly corresponds to TRBD1 (6 bases). The CDR3 covers 14 residues. V lost 5 bases, J lost 3 bases, and 10 bases lay in between. Germline lookup yields CDR1 KGHSH and CDR2 LQKENI. The CDR3 coding sequence is TGTGCCAGCTCATCGGACAGCTCTAATGAAAAACTGTTTTTT. Its protein is CASSSDSSNEKLFF.

This chain uses TRBV18 with TRBJ1-2; 10 nucleotides match TRBD1. In germline, CDR1 is KGHSH, CDR2 LQKENI. J gave up 0 bases and V 6 bases, and 4 bases lay outside the gene matches. There are 15 residues in the CDR3. The CDR3 sequence: CASSPGQGTNYGYTF. The CDR3 DNA sequence: TGTGCCAGCTCCCCGGGACAGGGGACTAACTATGGCTACACCTTC.

This chain connects TRBV9 to TRBJ2-3, with 12 nucleotides matching TRBD2. CDR1 SGDLS and CDR2 YYNGEE come from the germline V gene. The V and J ends lost 3 bases and 4 bases, in that order; junction bases with no gene match: 3. The CDR3 is 15 amino acids. CDR3 in amino acids: CASSATSGGSDTQYF. The DNA for the CDR3 is TGTGCCAGCAGCGCGACTAGCGGGGGATCAGATACGCAGTATTTT.

Comment on this clone: The same CDR3 is also encoded by other DNA sequences in this sample. This chain links TRBV28 with TRBJ2-7, with 9 positions matching TRBD1. The V and J ends lost 4 bases and 3 bases, in that order; junction bases with no gene match: 1. Germline V gene lookup returns CDR1 MDHEN and CDR2 SYDVKM. This CDR3 contains 13 residues. The CDR3 loop is CASSSGQGYEQYF. Written as DNA, the CDR3 is TGTGCCAGCAGTTCGGGACAGGGCTACGAGCAGTACTTC.

J is TRBJ2-1 and V is TRBV5-1; 8 bases fit TRBD2. CDR1 SGHRS and CDR2 YFSETQ come from the germline V gene. CDR3 length: 15 residues. Unmatched junction bases numbered 5, after V lost 0 bases and J lost 6 bases. DNA for the CDR3: TGCGCCAGCAGCTTGGAGATCGGGGGGGTCAATGAGCAGTTCTTC. It translates to CASSLEIGGVNEQFF.

This clone was seen many times. The chain carries TRBV6-1 and TRBJ2-7; 7 bases line up with TRBD2. CDR3 length equals 15 residues. Germline CDR1 and CDR2: MNHNS and SASEGT. V lost 2 bases to trimming and J lost 4 bases; unmatched junction nucleotides: 8. CDR3 nucleotide sequence: TGTGCCAGCAGTGAATACGTGGTAGCGGGTTACGAGCAGTACTTC. Its translation: CASSEYVVAGYEQYF.

V is TRBV7-9 and J is TRBJ2-3; no definite D call. The CDR3 runs to 18 residues. Trimming took off 5 bases at V and 2 bases at J, with 23 bases between the two ends. Germline V gene data show CDR1 as SEHNR and CDR2 as FQNEAQ (reference sequence). The DNA for the CDR3 is TGTGCCAGCAGCCAAGAAGAAGAACGACTGTCGCCCACAGATACGCAGTATTTT. Amino acid sequence: CASSQEEERLSPTDTQYF.

The chain links TRBV29-1 to TRBJ2-1; TRBD1 matches 9 bases. CDR3 length equals 16 residues. Germline CDR1 reads SQVTM; CDR2 reads ANQGSEA. The V segment lost 2 bases and the J segment 0 bases; nucleotides outside the gene matches: 5. The CDR3 DNA is TGCAGCGTTGAACGGCCGGGACAGGGCTCCTACAATGAGCAGTTCTTC. Residues: CSVERPGQGSYNEQFF.

The gene calls are TRBV4-1 and TRBJ2-3; 8 nucleotides agree with TRBD2. The J segment lost 5 bases and the V segment lost 1 base, leaving 5 bases of the junction unmatched. The CDR3 sequence is 15 residues long. Germline V CDR1 and CDR2: MGHRA, YSYEKL. The CDR3, as DNA: TGCGCCAGCAGCCAAGGGGGACTAGGGGAAGATACGCAGTATTTT. This sequence encodes CASSQGGLGEDTQYF.